This record covers a single T cell receptor beta chain. This entry comes from a study of regulatory T cells in long-lasting Graves disease. Both iRepertoire HTBI primers and Arm-PCR of CDR3 regions were used to build the TCR beta libraries. TCRdb analysed the multiplex PCR reads with MiXCR anew, one entry per CDR3 protein. The sample consists of about 540,000 distinct CDR3 sequences, roughly 14% of them appearing once. Stated time point: newly diagnosed GD, antithyroid drugs for less than 3 months. Extracted PBMC RNA gave rise to the TCR library. The CDR3 runs to 18 residues. Losses at the gene ends were 0 bases for V and 3 bases for J; bases not matched to a gene: 5. Germline CDR1 SGDLS, CDR2 YYNGEE. This sample was shared with a second study, whose subject was T cells in Graves' hyperthyroidism and ophthalmopathy.

The chain employs TRBV9 and TRBJ2-1; 14 positions agree with TRBD2. The sequencing here drew on peripheral blood mononuclear cells (PBMCs), taken at new diagnosis, from a patient treated with antithyroid drugs. The origin of this receptor is a young man with Graves disease. CDR3 bases: TGTGCCAGCAGCGTAGGGCCTGGACTAGCGGGAGGCTACAATGAGCAGTTCTTC. It codes for CASSVGPGLAGGYNEQFF.